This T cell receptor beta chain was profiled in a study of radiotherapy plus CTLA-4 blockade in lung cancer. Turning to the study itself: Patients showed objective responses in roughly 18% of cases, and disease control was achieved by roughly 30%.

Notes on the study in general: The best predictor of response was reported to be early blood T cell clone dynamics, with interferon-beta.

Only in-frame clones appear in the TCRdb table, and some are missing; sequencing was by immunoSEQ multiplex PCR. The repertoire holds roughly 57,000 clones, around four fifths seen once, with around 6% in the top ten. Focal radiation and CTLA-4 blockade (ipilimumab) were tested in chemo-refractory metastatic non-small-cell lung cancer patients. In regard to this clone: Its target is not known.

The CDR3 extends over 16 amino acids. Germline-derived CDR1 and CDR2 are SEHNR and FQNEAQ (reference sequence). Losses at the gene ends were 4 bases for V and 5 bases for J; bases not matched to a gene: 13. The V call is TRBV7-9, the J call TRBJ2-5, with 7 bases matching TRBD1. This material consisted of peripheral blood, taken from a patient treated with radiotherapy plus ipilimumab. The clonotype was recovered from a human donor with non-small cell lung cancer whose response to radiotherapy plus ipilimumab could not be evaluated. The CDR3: CASSSSGQALRETQYF. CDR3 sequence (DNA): TGTGCCAGCAGCTCGTCCGGACAGGCTCTTAGGGAGACCCAGTACTTC.